The 10 T cell receptor beta chains reported below all come from one sample, sequenced in a study of T-cell reconstitution after alpha-beta-depleted transplantation in children (dated by TCRdb to about 2016). The treatment or condition label, read with the paper, signifies: allogeneic hematopoietic cell transplantation with graft depleted of TCRalphabeta T cells and CD19 B cells. The library was generated by PCR. The reads were generated on an Illumina HiSeq 2500. To normalize quantification of the TCRbeta repertoire, the TCR libraries were built with molecular barcoding that relied on unique molecular identifiers. TCRdb applied fastp at Q25 and MiXCR to the public reads, then kept only in-frame beta chains. One record per CDR3 amino acid sequence lists the most common genes and DNA. The table for this sample lists hundreds of thousands of distinct CDR3 sequences; roughly 13% of them were counted only once. Together, the top ten hold around 2% of the sample.

The source material was PBMCs, mostly from graft donor cells, sampled 360 days after TCRalphabeta/CD19-depleted stem cell transplant. These receptors came from a male patient aged 5 to 17 who had a stem cell transplant for acute myeloid leukemia, so the T cells may come from the graft donor.

Notes on this clonotype: A read error may account for a junction end that differs from germline. V usage is TRBV11-2 and J usage is TRBJ2-3; 7 nucleotides align to TRBD1. Per the germline V gene, CDR1 is SGHAT and CDR2 is FQNNGV. The CDR3 is 12 amino acids. The CDR3 DNA is TGTGCCAGCAGCCCAGGGACAGATGCGCAGTATTTT. It is translated as CASSPGTDAQYF.

Only a few counts were recorded for this clonotype. The genes are TRBV20-1 and TRBJ2-1; D unclear. The CDR3 is 14 residues long. Trimming cost V 6 bases and J 3 bases, with 15 bases left between them. The germline V gene encodes CDR1 DFQATT and CDR2 SNEGSKA (reference sequence). Written as DNA, the CDR3 is TGCAGTGCGCCGAACTTAGCTGACTACAATGAGCAGTTCTTC. Translating it yields CSAPNLADYNEQFF.

The rearrangement uses TRBV29-1 and TRBJ2-5, with D possibly TRBD1 on 5 matching bases. The V and J ends lost 4 bases and 5 bases respectively, with 20 bases between them. Germline V CDR1 and CDR2: SQVTM, ANQGSEA. This CDR3 comprises 15 residues. This CDR3 is CSVGLIRQGGETQYF. The CDR3, as DNA: TGCAGCGTTGGCCTCATTCGGCAGGGTGGGGAGACCCAGTACTTC. Variable domain in full (rest from reference TRBV29-1 and TRBJ2-5): SAVISQKPSRDICQRGTSLTIQCQVDSQVTMMFWYRQQPGQSLTLIATANQGSEATYESGFVIDKFPISRPNLTFSTLTVSNMSPEDSSIYLCSVGLIRQGGETQYFGPGTRLLVL.

The rearrangement joins TRBV28 to TRBJ1-1, with TRBD1 as a possible D gene (5 bases). Trimming removed 6 bases at V and 0 bases at J, with 11 bases between. CDR1 MDHEN and CDR2 SYDVKM come from the germline V gene. This CDR3 is built from 14 residues. CDR3 protein: CASRGEQLNTEAFF. For the CDR3, the DNA is TGTGCCAGCAGAGGGGAGCAGCTGAACACTGAAGCTTTCTTT.

This clonotype was counted between two and nine times. This chain joins TRBV28 and TRBJ2-5, with D perhaps being TRBD1 or TRBD2 (5 bases each). Trimming took 5 bases from V and 7 from J, leaving 20 bases between them. Germline values: CDR1 MDHEN, CDR2 SYDVKM. The CDR3 runs 15 residues. The CDR3 DNA sequence: TGTGCCAGCAGTCCCCTCCGTGGGGGACGTGGGACCCAGTACTTC. Its protein product is CASSPLRGGRGTQYF.

This clonotype was observed a few times. The chain recombines TRBV20-1 with TRBJ2-2; D unresolved. The length of the CDR3 is 17 residues. V shed 0 bases and J shed 1 base, with 15 bases lying between them. CDR1 is DFQATT and CDR2 is SNEGSKA in the germline V gene (reference sequence). The CDR3 sequence: CSARDLGQSWNTGELFF. For the CDR3, the DNA is TGCAGTGCTAGAGATCTCGGGCAGTCGTGGAACACCGGGGAGCTGTTTTTT.

Many counts were recorded for this clonotype. The J gene is TRBJ2-1, the V gene TRBV20-1; 11 bases map to TRBD1. The CDR3 has 14 amino acids. J lost 8 bases, V lost 6 bases, and 9 bases had no gene match. Germline values: CDR1 DFQATT, CDR2 SNEGSKA (reference sequence). The DNA for the CDR3 is TGCAGTGCAACCGGGACAGGGGGTGGGCATGAGCAGTTCTTC. It translates to CSATGTGGGHEQFF.

The chain has TRBV25-1 and TRBJ2-3, with D perhaps matching TRBD2 (6 bases). The CDR3 has 16 amino acids. The V gene lost 2 bases and the J gene lost 0 bases, with 12 bases spanning the gap. The germline CDR1 and CDR2 sequences are MGHDK and SYGVNS. CDR3 DNA: TGTGCCAGCAGTGAACTAGGAGGACTAAGCACAGATACGCAGTATTTT. It translates to CASSELGGLSTDTQYF.

This clonotype has a count of ten or more. This chain joins TRBV5-1 and TRBJ2-2; 8 nucleotides agree with TRBD2. After removal of 4 bases from V and 5 bases from J, the junction contained 4 bases not matched to a gene. CDR3 length equals 14 residues. Germline V gene lookup returns CDR1 SGHRS and CDR2 YFSETQ. In nucleotides, the CDR3 is TGCGCCAGCAGCCGGGAGGGTGAAACCGGGGAGCTGTTTTTT. It specifies CASSREGETGELFF.

This clonotype occurred a few times. The chain is built from TRBV20-1 and TRBJ2-3; 8 positions match TRBD2. The CDR3 spans 16 residues. Germline loops: CDR1 DFQATT, CDR2 SNEGSKA (reference sequence). Trimming cost V 3 bases and J 3 bases; bases outside gene matches: 11. The CDR3 DNA reads TGCAGTGCTAGCGGACACGAAGCGGGAGTAACAGATACGCAGTATTTT. Its translation: CSASGHEAGVTDTQYF.